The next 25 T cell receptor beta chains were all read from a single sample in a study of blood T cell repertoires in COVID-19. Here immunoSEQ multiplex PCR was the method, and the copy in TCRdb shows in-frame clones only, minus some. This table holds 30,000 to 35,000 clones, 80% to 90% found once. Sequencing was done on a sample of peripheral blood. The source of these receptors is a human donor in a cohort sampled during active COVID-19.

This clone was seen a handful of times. The CDR3 loop is CASSPSPYRVINQPQHF. In DNA, the CDR3 is TGTGCCAGTAGCCCTTCCCCTTACAGGGTAATCAATCAGCCCCAGCATTTT. The chain combines TRBV19 with TRBJ1-5, with D perhaps matching TRBD1 (6 bases). The germline V gene has CDR1 LNHDA and CDR2 SQIVND (reference sequence). V shed 6 bases and J shed 3 bases, with 21 bases lying between them. This CDR3 region has 17 residues.

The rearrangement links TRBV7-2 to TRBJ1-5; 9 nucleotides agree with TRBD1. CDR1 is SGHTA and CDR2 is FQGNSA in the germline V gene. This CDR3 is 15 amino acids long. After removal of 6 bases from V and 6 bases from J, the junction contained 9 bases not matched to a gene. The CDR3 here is CASSPGSTGGQPQHF. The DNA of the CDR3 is TGTGCCAGCAGTCCTGGATCGACAGGGGGTCAGCCCCAGCATTTT.

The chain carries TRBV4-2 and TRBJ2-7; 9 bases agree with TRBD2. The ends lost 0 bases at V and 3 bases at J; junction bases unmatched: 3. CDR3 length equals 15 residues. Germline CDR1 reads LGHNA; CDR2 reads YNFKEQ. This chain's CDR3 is CASSQEWRGGYEQYF. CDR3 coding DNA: TGTGCCAGCAGCCAAGAGTGGCGGGGGGGCTACGAGCAGTACTTC.

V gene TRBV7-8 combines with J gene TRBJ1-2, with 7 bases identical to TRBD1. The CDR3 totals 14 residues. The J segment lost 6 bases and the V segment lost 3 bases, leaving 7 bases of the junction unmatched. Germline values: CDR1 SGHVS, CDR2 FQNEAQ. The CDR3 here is CASSFSGTVDGYTF. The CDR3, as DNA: TGTGCCAGCAGCTTTTCCGGGACAGTGGATGGCTACACCTTC.

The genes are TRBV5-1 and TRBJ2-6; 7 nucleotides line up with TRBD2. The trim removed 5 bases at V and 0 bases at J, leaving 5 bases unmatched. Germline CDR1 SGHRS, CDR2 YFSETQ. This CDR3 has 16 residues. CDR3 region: CASRAGESSGANVLTF. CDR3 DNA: TGCGCCAGCAGGGCGGGGGAAAGCTCTGGGGCCAACGTCCTGACTTTC.

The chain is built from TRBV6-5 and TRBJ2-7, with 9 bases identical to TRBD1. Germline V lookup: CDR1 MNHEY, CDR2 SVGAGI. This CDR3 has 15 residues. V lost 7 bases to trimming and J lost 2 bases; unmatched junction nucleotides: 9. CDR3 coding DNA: TGTGCCAGCACCCCACAGGGGACAGGGACCTACGAGCAGTACTTC. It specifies CASTPQGTGTYEQYF.

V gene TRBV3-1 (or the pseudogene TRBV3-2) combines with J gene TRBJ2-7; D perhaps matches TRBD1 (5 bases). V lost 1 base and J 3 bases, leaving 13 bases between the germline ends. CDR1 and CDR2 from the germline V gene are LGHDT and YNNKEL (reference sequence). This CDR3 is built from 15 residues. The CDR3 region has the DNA TGTGCCAGCAGCCAAGCCCCAGGGATAGGCTACGAGCAGTACTTC. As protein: CASSQAPGIGYEQYF.

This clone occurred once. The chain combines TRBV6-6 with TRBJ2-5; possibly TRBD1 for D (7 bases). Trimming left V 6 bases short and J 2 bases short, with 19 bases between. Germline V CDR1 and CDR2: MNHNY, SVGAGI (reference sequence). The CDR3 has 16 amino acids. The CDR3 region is CASRPGTAGPQETQYF. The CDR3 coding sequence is TGTGCCAGCAGGCCCGGGACAGCGGGCCCTCAAGAGACCCAGTACTTC.

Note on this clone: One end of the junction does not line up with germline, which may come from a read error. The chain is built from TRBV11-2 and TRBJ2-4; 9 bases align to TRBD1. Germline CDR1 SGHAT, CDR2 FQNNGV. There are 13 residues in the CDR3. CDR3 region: CASSLGSQTGGDF. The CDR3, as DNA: TGTGCCAGCAGCTTAGGATCGCAGACAGGGGGGGACTTC.

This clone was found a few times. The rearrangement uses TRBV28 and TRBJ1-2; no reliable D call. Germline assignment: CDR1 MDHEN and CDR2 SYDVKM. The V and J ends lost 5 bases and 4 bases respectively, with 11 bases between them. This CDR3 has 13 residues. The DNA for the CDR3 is TGTGCCAGCAGTCTCGGTCTCTCCTATGGCTACACCTTC. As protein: CASSLGLSYGYTF.

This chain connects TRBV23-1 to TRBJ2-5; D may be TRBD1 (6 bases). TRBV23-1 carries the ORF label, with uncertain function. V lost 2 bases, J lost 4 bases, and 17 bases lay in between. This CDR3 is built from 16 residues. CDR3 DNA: TGCGCCAGCAGTCAACTTGCAGGTATCAGGGGAGAGACCCAGTACTTC. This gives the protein CASSQLAGIRGETQYF.

The CDR3 loop is CASSTGTTYNEQFF. The DNA for the CDR3 is TGCGCCAGCAGCACAGGGACTACCTACAATGAGCAGTTCTTC. V and J are TRBV5-1 and TRBJ2-1, with a tentative D call TRBD2 (7 bases). Trimming removed 4 bases from V and 2 bases from J, with 10 bases in between. The CDR3 is made up of 14 amino acids. In germline, CDR1 is SGHRS, CDR2 YFSETQ. Filled out from reference TRBV5-1 and TRBJ2-1, the complete variable domain reads KAGVTQTPRYLIKTRGQQVTLSCSPISGHRSVSWYQQTPGQGLQFLFEYFSETQRNKGNFPGRFSGRQFSNSRSEMNVSTLELGDSALYLCASSTGTTYNEQFFGPGTRLTVL.

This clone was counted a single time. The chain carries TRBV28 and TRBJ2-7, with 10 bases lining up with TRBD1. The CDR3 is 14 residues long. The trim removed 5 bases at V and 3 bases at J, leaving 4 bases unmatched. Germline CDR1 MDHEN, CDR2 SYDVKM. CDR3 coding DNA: TGTGCCAGCAGTCCCGACAGGGGGCTCTACGAGCAGTACTTC. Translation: CASSPDRGLYEQYF. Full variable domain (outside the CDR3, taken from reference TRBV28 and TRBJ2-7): DVKVTQSSRYLVKRTGEKVFLECVQDMDHENMFWYRQDPGLGLRLIYFSYDVKMKEKGDIPEGYSVSREKKERFSLILESASTNQTSMYLCASSPDRGLYEQYFGPGTRLTVT.

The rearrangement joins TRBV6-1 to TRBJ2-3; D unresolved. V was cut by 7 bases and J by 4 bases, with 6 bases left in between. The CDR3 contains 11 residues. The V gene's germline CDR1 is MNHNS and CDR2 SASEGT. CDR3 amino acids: CASTQADTQYF. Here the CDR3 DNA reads TGTGCCAGCACCCAGGCAGATACGCAGTATTTT.

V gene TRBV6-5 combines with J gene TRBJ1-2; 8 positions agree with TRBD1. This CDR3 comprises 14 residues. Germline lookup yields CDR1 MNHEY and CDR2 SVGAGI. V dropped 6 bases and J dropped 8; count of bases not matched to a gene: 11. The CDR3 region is CASRKQGGVEGYTF. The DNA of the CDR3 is TGTGCCAGCAGAAAACAGGGGGGCGTAGAAGGCTACACCTTC.

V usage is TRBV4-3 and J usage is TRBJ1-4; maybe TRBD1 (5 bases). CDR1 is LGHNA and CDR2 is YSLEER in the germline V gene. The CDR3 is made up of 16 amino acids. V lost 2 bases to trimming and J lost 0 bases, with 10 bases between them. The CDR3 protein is CASSQRQGATNEKLFF. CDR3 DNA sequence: TGCGCCAGCAGCCAACGGCAGGGTGCAACTAATGAAAAACTGTTTTTT.

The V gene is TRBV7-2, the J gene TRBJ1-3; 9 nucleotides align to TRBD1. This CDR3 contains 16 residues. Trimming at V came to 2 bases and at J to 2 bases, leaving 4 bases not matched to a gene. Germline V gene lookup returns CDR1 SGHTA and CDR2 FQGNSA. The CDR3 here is CASSLMTGGTGNTIYF. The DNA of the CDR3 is TGTGCCAGCAGCTTAATGACAGGGGGGACTGGAAACACCATATATTTT.

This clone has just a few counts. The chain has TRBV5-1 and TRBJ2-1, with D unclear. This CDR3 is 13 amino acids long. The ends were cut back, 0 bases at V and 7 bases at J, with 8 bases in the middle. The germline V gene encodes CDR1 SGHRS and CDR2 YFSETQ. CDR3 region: CASSLASRNEQFF. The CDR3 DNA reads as TGCGCCAGCAGCTTGGCCTCGCGGAATGAGCAGTTCTTC.

CDR3 protein: CASSAQVTSGNTIYF. The CDR3 region has the DNA TGTGCCAGCAGCGCCCAGGTGACCTCTGGAAACACCATATATTTT. V and J are TRBV9 and TRBJ1-3; D is unresolved. Germline loops: CDR1 SGDLS, CDR2 YYNGEE. V lost 3 bases and J 0 bases, leaving 10 bases between the germline ends. The CDR3 runs 15 residues.

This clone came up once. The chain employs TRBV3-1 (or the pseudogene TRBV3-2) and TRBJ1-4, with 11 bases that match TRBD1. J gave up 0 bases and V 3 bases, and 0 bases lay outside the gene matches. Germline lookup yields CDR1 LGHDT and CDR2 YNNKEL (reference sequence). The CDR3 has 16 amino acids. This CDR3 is CASSQGQGATNEKLFF. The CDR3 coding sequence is TGTGCCAGCAGCCAGGGACAGGGGGCAACTAATGAAAAACTGTTTTTT.

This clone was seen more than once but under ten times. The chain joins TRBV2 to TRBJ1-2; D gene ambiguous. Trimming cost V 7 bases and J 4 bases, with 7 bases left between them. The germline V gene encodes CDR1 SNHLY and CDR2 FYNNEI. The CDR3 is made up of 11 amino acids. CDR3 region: CASTPIYGYTF. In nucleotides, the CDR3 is TGTGCCAGCACCCCCATCTATGGCTACACCTTC.

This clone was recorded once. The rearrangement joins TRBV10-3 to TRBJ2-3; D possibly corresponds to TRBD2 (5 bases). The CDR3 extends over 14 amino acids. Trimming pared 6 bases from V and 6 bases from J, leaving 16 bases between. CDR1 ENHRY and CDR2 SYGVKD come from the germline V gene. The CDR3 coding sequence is TGTGCCATCAGGGACTCGACGAACGAGGATACGCAGTATTTT. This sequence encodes CAIRDSTNEDTQYF.

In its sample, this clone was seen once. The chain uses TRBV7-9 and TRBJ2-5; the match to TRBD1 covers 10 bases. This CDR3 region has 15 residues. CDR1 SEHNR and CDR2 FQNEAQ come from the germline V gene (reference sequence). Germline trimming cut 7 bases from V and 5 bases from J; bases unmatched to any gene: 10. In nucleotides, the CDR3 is TGTGCCAGCATCCGTGGGGACAGGGGTGTCGAGACCCAGTACTTC. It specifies CASIRGDRGVETQYF. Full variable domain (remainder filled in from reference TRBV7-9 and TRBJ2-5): DTGVSQNPRHKITKRGQNVTFRCDPISEHNRLYWYRQTLGQGPEFLTYFQNEAQLEKSRLLSDRFSAERPKGSFSTLEIQRTEQGDSAMYLCASIRGDRGVETQYFGPGTRLLVL.

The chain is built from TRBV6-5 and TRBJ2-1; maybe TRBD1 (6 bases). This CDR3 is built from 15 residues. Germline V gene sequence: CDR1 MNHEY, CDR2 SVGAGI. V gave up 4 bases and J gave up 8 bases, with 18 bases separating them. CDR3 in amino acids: CASSFGNQGLDEQFF. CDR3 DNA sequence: TGTGCCAGCAGTTTCGGGAATCAGGGGCTTGATGAGCAGTTCTTC.

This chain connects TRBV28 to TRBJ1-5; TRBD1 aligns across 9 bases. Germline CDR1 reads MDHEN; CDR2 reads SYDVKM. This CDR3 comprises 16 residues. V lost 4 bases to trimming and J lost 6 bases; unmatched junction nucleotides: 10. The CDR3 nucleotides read TGTGCCAGCAGTTCTCCGAGACAGGGGGGCGGTCAGCCCCAGCATTTT. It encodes CASSSPRQGGGQPQHF.